The rows below give T cell receptor beta chains drawn from one sample of a study of molecular identifiers for immune sequencing clone quantification. TCRdb reprocessed the PCR reads via MiXCR and lists one record per CDR3 protein. The sample lists 85,000 to 120,000 distinct CDR3 sequences; 30% to 35% were seen once. Sequenced material: naive CD8+ T cells from blood, with Jurkat cell RNA spiked in. All receptors derive from a human donor in good health. Some libraries in this study had Jurkat cell RNA spiked in. Both conserved end residues are part of each CDR3. The order of the fields is J gene, V gene, clone size, D gene, CDR3 protein, CDR3 DNA. The D gene is left open where the match is weak. Only some rows state a clone size, as once, few, many or a class for expanded clones.

J gene: TRBJ2-3; V gene: TRBV7-9; clone size: many; D gene: TRBD2; CDR3 protein: CASSPTGRLAGVDRDTQYF; CDR3 DNA: TGTGCCAGCAGCCCTACCGGTAGACTAGCGGGAGTGGATCGAGATACGCAGTATTTT
J gene: TRBJ1-6; V gene: TRBV29-1; clone size: -; D gene: -; CDR3 protein: CSVALPGGAKLNSPLHF; CDR3 DNA: TGCAGCGTTGCCCTACCGGGGGGGGCGAAGCTAAATTCACCCCTCCACTTT
J gene: TRBJ2-3; V gene: TRBV12-3/TRBV12-4; clone size: once; D gene: -; CDR3 protein: CASSLFVLPGRGTQYF; CDR3 DNA: TGTGCCAGCAGTTTATTTGTGCTACCGGGTCGCGGTACGCAGTATTTT
J gene: TRBJ2-7; V gene: TRBV11-2; clone size: -; D gene: -; CDR3 protein: CASSNGGPSSYEQYF; CDR3 DNA: TGTGCCAGCAGTAATGGGGGACCGAGCTCCTACGAGCAGTACTTC
J gene: TRBJ2-7; V gene: TRBV7-8; clone size: -; D gene: -; CDR3 protein: CASSPTLANEQYF; CDR3 DNA: TGTGCCAGCAGCCCGACCCTAGCGAACGAGCAGTACTTC
J gene: TRBJ2-5; V gene: TRBV29-1; clone size: -; D gene: TRBD1; CDR3 protein: CSVGSQGDRGKENQYF; CDR3 DNA: TGCAGCGTTGGGTCCCAGGGGGACAGGGGCAAAGAGAACCAGTACTTC
J gene: TRBJ2-1; V gene: TRBV6-5; clone size: many; D gene: TRBD1; CDR3 protein: CASSAPGQGRGEQFF; CDR3 DNA: TGTGCCAGCAGTGCGCCGGGACAGGGACGGGGTGAGCAGTTCTTC
J gene: TRBJ2-3; V gene: TRBV27; clone size: -; D gene: TRBD2; CDR3 protein: CASNDGLASSTDTQYF; CDR3 DNA: TGTGCCAGCAACGACGGACTAGCCTCTAGCACAGATACGCAGTATTTT
J gene: TRBJ2-3; V gene: TRBV9; clone size: -; D gene: TRBD2; CDR3 protein: CASSFEREGLTDTQYF; CDR3 DNA: TGTGCCAGCAGCTTTGAGCGGGAGGGCCTTACAGATACGCAGTATTTT
J gene: TRBJ1-3; V gene: TRBV4-3; clone size: -; D gene: -; CDR3 protein: CASGGGLRNTIYF; CDR3 DNA: TGCGCCAGCGGGGGGGGCCTTAGAAACACCATATATTTT
J gene: TRBJ2-7; V gene: TRBV4-3; clone size: few; D gene: TRBD1; CDR3 protein: CASSQDRTGAYEQYF; CDR3 DNA: TGCGCCAGCAGCCAAGATCGGACAGGGGCCTACGAGCAGTACTTC
J gene: TRBJ2-3; V gene: TRBV6-6; clone size: -; D gene: -; CDR3 protein: CASRQGPETMDTQYF; CDR3 DNA: TGTGCCAGCAGGCAGGGTCCTGAGACTATGGATACGCAGTATTTT
J gene: TRBJ1-1; V gene: TRBV11-2; clone size: -; D gene: TRBD1; CDR3 protein: CASSPGTGRWTEAFF; CDR3 DNA: TGTGCCAGCAGCCCAGGGACAGGGAGATGGACTGAAGCTTTCTTT
J gene: TRBJ2-7; V gene: TRBV4-1; clone size: few; D gene: TRBD2; CDR3 protein: CASSQEPPGTSAAYEQYF; CDR3 DNA: TGCGCCAGCAGCCAAGAACCCCCCGGGACTAGCGCCGCCTACGAGCAGTACTTC
J gene: TRBJ1-4; V gene: TRBV6-5; clone size: few; D gene: TRBD1; CDR3 protein: CASSYSTGIEKLFF; CDR3 DNA: TGTGCCAGCAGTTACTCGACAGGGATTGAAAAACTGTTTTTT
J gene: TRBJ2-7; V gene: TRBV18; clone size: few; D gene: -; CDR3 protein: CASSPSPPEQYF; CDR3 DNA: TGTGCCAGCTCACCCAGCCCCCCCGAGCAGTACTTC
J gene: TRBJ2-5; V gene: TRBV28; clone size: few; D gene: TRBD2; CDR3 protein: CASSFPPSGRTWEETQYF; CDR3 DNA: TGTGCCAGCAGTTTCCCCCCTAGCGGGAGAACCTGGGAAGAGACCCAGTACTTC
J gene: TRBJ1-6; V gene: TRBV5-1; clone size: few; D gene: -; CDR3 protein: CASSLEVNSPLHF; CDR3 DNA: TGCGCCAGCAGCTTGGAGGTTAATTCACCCCTCCACTTT
J gene: TRBJ2-2; V gene: TRBV2; clone size: few; D gene: TRBD2; CDR3 protein: CASSPTSGNAGELFF; CDR3 DNA: TGTGCCAGCAGCCCGACTAGCGGGAATGCCGGGGAGCTGTTTTTT
J gene: TRBJ1-5; V gene: TRBV28; clone size: many; D gene: -; CDR3 protein: CASSPWATTLKPQHF; CDR3 DNA: TGTGCCAGCAGTCCCTGGGCGACCACTCTGAAGCCCCAGCATTTT
J gene: TRBJ2-3; V gene: TRBV5-6; clone size: -; D gene: -; CDR3 protein: CASTQGSVIDTQYF; CDR3 DNA: TGTGCCAGCACACAAGGAAGCGTAATAGATACGCAGTATTTT
J gene: TRBJ2-7; V gene: TRBV9; clone size: few; D gene: TRBD2; CDR3 protein: CASSVAGLAGVKQYF; CDR3 DNA: TGTGCCAGCAGCGTAGCTGGACTAGCGGGAGTGAAGCAGTACTTC
J gene: TRBJ1-5; V gene: TRBV19; clone size: many; D gene: -; CDR3 protein: CASCEWEASNQPQHF; CDR3 DNA: TGTGCCAGTTGCGAATGGGAGGCTAGCAATCAGCCCCAGCATTTT
J gene: TRBJ1-5; V gene: TRBV2; clone size: many; D gene: -; CDR3 protein: CAVKGQSNQPQHF; CDR3 DNA: TGTGCCGTGAAGGGGCAGAGCAATCAGCCCCAGCATTTT
J gene: TRBJ1-1; V gene: TRBV5-6; clone size: -; D gene: -; CDR3 protein: CASTPRGWTEAFF; CDR3 DNA: TGTGCCAGCACCCCACGGGGATGGACTGAAGCTTTCTTT
J gene: TRBJ1-2; V gene: TRBV7-8; clone size: -; D gene: -; CDR3 protein: CASSSYPGTPSLDYGYTF; CDR3 DNA: TGTGCCAGCAGCTCCTACCCCGGGACACCTTCGTTGGACTATGGCTACACCTTC
J gene: TRBJ2-2; V gene: TRBV13; clone size: few; D gene: -; CDR3 protein: CASSLRNGELFF; CDR3 DNA: TGTGCCAGCAGCCTTCGGAACGGGGAGCTGTTTTTT
J gene: TRBJ1-5; V gene: TRBV20-1; clone size: -; D gene: -; CDR3 protein: CSARDRSYQPQHF; CDR3 DNA: TGCAGTGCTCGAGACAGGTCATATCAGCCCCAGCATTTT
J gene: TRBJ2-1; V gene: TRBV5-3; clone size: -; D gene: -; CDR3 protein: CASSLAAGPCSPNEQFF; CDR3 DNA: TGTGCCAGCAGCTTGGCAGCAGGCCCTTGCTCTCCCAATGAGCAGTTCTTC
J gene: TRBJ1-5; V gene: TRBV6-2/TRBV6-3; clone size: few; D gene: -; CDR3 protein: CATSVLTVSNQPQHF; CDR3 DNA: TGTGCCACCTCGGTGTTGACGGTAAGCAATCAGCCCCAGCATTTT
J gene: TRBJ2-6; V gene: TRBV20-1; clone size: -; D gene: TRBD2; CDR3 protein: CSASPGLAGETGANVLTF; CDR3 DNA: TGCAGTGCTAGCCCCGGACTAGCGGGAGAAACTGGGGCCAACGTCCTGACTTTC
J gene: TRBJ1-2; V gene: TRBV12-3/TRBV12-4; clone size: once; D gene: -; CDR3 protein: CASSNGDYGYTF; CDR3 DNA: TGTGCCAGCAGTAATGGGGACTATGGCTACACCTTC
J gene: TRBJ1-5; V gene: TRBV7-9; clone size: many; D gene: -; CDR3 protein: CASSPGSNQPQHF; CDR3 DNA: TGTGCCAGCAGCCCAGGATCCAATCAGCCCCAGCATTTT
J gene: TRBJ1-5; V gene: TRBV10-3; clone size: -; D gene: -; CDR3 protein: CTISDSEGIYQPQHF; CDR3 DNA: TGTACCATCAGTGACTCTGAAGGGATCTATCAGCCCCAGCATTTT
J gene: TRBJ2-3; V gene: TRBV12-3/TRBV12-4; clone size: many; D gene: -; CDR3 protein: CASSSPARDTQYF; CDR3 DNA: TGTGCCAGCAGTTCCCCCGCACGAGATACGCAGTATTTT
J gene: TRBJ2-3; V gene: TRBV29-1; clone size: few; D gene: -; CDR3 protein: CSVSPTGGLTDTQYF; CDR3 DNA: TGCAGCGTTTCTCCGACAGGTGGATTGACAGATACGCAGTATTTT
J gene: TRBJ2-5; V gene: TRBV28; clone size: -; D gene: TRBD1; CDR3 protein: CASNSGRGRSETQYF; CDR3 DNA: TGTGCCAGCAACTCGGGCAGGGGGCGCTCGGAGACCCAGTACTTC
J gene: TRBJ2-2; V gene: TRBV27; clone size: -; D gene: -; CDR3 protein: CASSWGLGTGELFF; CDR3 DNA: TGTGCCAGCAGTTGGGGGTTGGGCACCGGGGAGCTGTTTTTT
J gene: TRBJ2-7; V gene: TRBV29-1; clone size: -; D gene: -; CDR3 protein: CSVEKDSRYF; CDR3 DNA: TGCAGCGTTGAAAAGGACAGTCGGTACTTC
J gene: TRBJ2-3; V gene: TRBV28; clone size: many; D gene: -; CDR3 protein: CASSLGLTDTQYF; CDR3 DNA: TGTGCCAGCAGTTTGGGACTCACAGATACGCAGTATTTT